Listed below are T cell receptor beta chains from one sample, sequenced in a study of T-cell reconstitution after alpha-beta-depleted transplantation in children. TCRdb passed the PCR reads through MiXCR, listing each CDR3 protein once. Of a few hundred thousand distinct CDR3 sequences listed, under 13% are singletons. Here the sequenced sample was PBMCs from the stem cell graft donor, taken from the stem cell graft. Receptors were obtained from a human donor who donated a stem cell graft to a child with acute myeloid leukemia. The CDR3 runs from the conserved cysteine through the conserved F or W. Fields, in order: D gene, V gene, clone size, J gene, CDR3 DNA, CDR3 protein. D genes are given only for firm matches. Clone size is given for some rows only: seen once, a few or many times, or a class if the clone is expanded.

D gene: .; V gene: TRBV5-1; clone size: .; J gene: TRBJ2-1; CDR3 DNA: TGCGCCAGCAGCTTGTGGGGTGGACGAAGTGAGCAGTTCTTC; CDR3 protein: CASSLWGGRSEQFF
D gene: TRBD2; V gene: TRBV20-1; clone size: few; J gene: TRBJ2-7; CDR3 DNA: TGCAGTGCTAGCCAACTAGCGGGAGAGTCCTACGAGCAGTACTTC; CDR3 protein: CSASQLAGESYEQYF
D gene: TRBD1; V gene: TRBV4-2; clone size: few; J gene: TRBJ2-6; CDR3 DNA: TGTGCCAGCAGTCCCAAACCGGGACAGGCGCTATCTGGGGCCAACGTCCTGACTTTC; CDR3 protein: CASSPKPGQALSGANVLTF
D gene: .; V gene: TRBV10-3; clone size: many; J gene: TRBJ2-1; CDR3 DNA: TGTGCCATCGGGTCCGGGAGTATCTCCTACAATGAGCAGTTCTTC; CDR3 protein: CAIGSGSISYNEQFF
D gene: TRBD1; V gene: TRBV6-4; clone size: few; J gene: TRBJ2-1; CDR3 DNA: TGTGCCAGCAGGACCAGGTCGGGACAGAGCTCCTACAATGAGCAGTTCTTC; CDR3 protein: CASRTRSGQSSYNEQFF
D gene: .; V gene: TRBV25-1; clone size: .; J gene: TRBJ2-5; CDR3 DNA: TGTGCCAGCAGCACTTGGACAGAAGAGACCCAGTACTTC; CDR3 protein: CASSTWTEETQYF
D gene: .; V gene: TRBV2; clone size: few; J gene: TRBJ2-1; CDR3 DNA: TGTGCCAGCAGTGAGGGTCGTTCGTATGGCAATGAGCAGTTCTTC; CDR3 protein: CASSEGRSYGNEQFF
D gene: TRBD2; V gene: TRBV5-1; clone size: few; J gene: TRBJ2-3; CDR3 DNA: TGCGCCAGCAGCTTGGTTCCAACTAGCGGTAGACCCACAGATACGCAGTATTTT; CDR3 protein: CASSLVPTSGRPTDTQYF
D gene: .; V gene: TRBV3-1; clone size: few; J gene: TRBJ2-7; CDR3 DNA: TGTGCCAGCAGCCAAGAAAACAGATACGAGCAGTACTTC; CDR3 protein: CASSQENRYEQYF
D gene: TRBD1; V gene: TRBV15; clone size: few; J gene: TRBJ2-4; CDR3 DNA: TGTGCCACCAGCAGGGGAACAGGGGGCGGCATTCAGTACTTC; CDR3 protein: CATSRGTGGGIQYF
D gene: .; V gene: TRBV11-2; clone size: .; J gene: TRBJ2-3; CDR3 DNA: TGTGCCAGCTGGGGGGTCGGCACAGATACGCAGTATTTT; CDR3 protein: CASWGVGTDTQYF
D gene: .; V gene: TRBV20-1; clone size: .; J gene: TRBJ2-1; CDR3 DNA: TGCGGAGTGCTAGGTACATTAACGGGGGAGCAGTTCTTC; CDR3 protein: CGVLGTLTGEQFF
D gene: .; V gene: TRBV12-5; clone size: many; J gene: TRBJ2-7; CDR3 DNA: TGTGCTAGTGGTTTGGGACTCTACGAGCAGTACTTC; CDR3 protein: CASGLGLYEQYF
D gene: .; V gene: TRBV7-2; clone size: many; J gene: TRBJ2-5; CDR3 DNA: TGTGCCAGCAGCCCCACGGAAGAGACCCAGTACTTC; CDR3 protein: CASSPTEETQYF
D gene: .; V gene: TRBV5-1; clone size: .; J gene: TRBJ1-4; CDR3 DNA: TGCGCCAGCAGCAGGGACGGCAGAAATGAAAAACTGTTTTTT; CDR3 protein: CASSRDGRNEKLFF
D gene: .; V gene: TRBV27; clone size: many; J gene: TRBJ2-4; CDR3 DNA: TGTGCCAGCAGTCCTGCGAGGATTCTAGCCAAAAACATTCAGTACTTC; CDR3 protein: CASSPARILAKNIQYF
D gene: .; V gene: TRBV5-1; clone size: .; J gene: TRBJ2-7; CDR3 DNA: TGCGCCAGCAGAAGGGACTGGGGAACCTACGAGCAGTACTTC; CDR3 protein: CASRRDWGTYEQYF
D gene: TRBD2; V gene: TRBV11-1; clone size: .; J gene: TRBJ2-1; CDR3 DNA: TGTGCCAGCAGCGTCATGACTAGCGGATACTACAATGAGCAGTTCTTC; CDR3 protein: CASSVMTSGYYNEQFF
D gene: TRBD2; V gene: TRBV20-1; clone size: few; J gene: TRBJ2-7; CDR3 DNA: TGCAGTGTAGCGGGAGGAACCCACTACGAGCAGTACTTC; CDR3 protein: CSVAGGTHYEQYF
D gene: TRBD2; V gene: TRBV7-9; clone size: .; J gene: TRBJ2-5; CDR3 DNA: TGTGCCAGCAGCCTCCGACTAGCGGTTCTTAAAGAGACCCAGTACTTC; CDR3 protein: CASSLRLAVLKETQYF
D gene: .; V gene: TRBV29-1; clone size: few; J gene: TRBJ2-3; CDR3 DNA: TGCAGCGTTGAGGGGCCCACAGATACGCAGTATTTT; CDR3 protein: CSVEGPTDTQYF
D gene: .; V gene: TRBV7-9; clone size: .; J gene: TRBJ2-7; CDR3 DNA: TGTGCCAGCACCTCGGACTGGGGAGAGCAGTACTTC; CDR3 protein: CASTSDWGEQYF
D gene: TRBD1; V gene: TRBV20-1; clone size: few; J gene: TRBJ2-3; CDR3 DNA: TGCAGTGTAATCGCAGGGGGCGGTGGAGATACGCAGTATTTT; CDR3 protein: CSVIAGGGGDTQYF
D gene: TRBD2; V gene: TRBV6-5; clone size: .; J gene: TRBJ2-5; CDR3 DNA: TGTGCCAGCAGTTACGTCGGGGCACGGGGGGACCAGTACTTC; CDR3 protein: CASSYVGARGDQYF
D gene: .; V gene: TRBV3-1; clone size: many; J gene: TRBJ1-2; CDR3 DNA: TGTGCCAGCAGCCAAAAGGATTATGGCTACACCTTC; CDR3 protein: CASSQKDYGYTF
D gene: TRBD1; V gene: TRBV5-1; clone size: many; J gene: TRBJ2-3; CDR3 DNA: TGCGCCAGCAGCTGGGGACAGGGATTTAGCACAGATACGCAGTATTTT; CDR3 protein: CASSWGQGFSTDTQYF
D gene: .; V gene: TRBV5-1; clone size: few; J gene: TRBJ2-7; CDR3 DNA: TGCGCCAGCAGCTTGATTTTTTCGAACGAGCAGTACTTC; CDR3 protein: CASSLIFSNEQYF
D gene: TRBD2; V gene: TRBV5-1; clone size: .; J gene: TRBJ2-1; CDR3 DNA: TGCGCCAGGGCCCGTGTTTGGACTAGCGGGAGTTATCTCTACAATGAGCAGTTCTTC; CDR3 protein: CARARVWTSGSYLYNEQFF
D gene: .; V gene: TRBV6-2/TRBV6-3; clone size: few; J gene: TRBJ2-4; CDR3 DNA: TGTGCCAGCAGTTCCCGGGACACCAAAAACATTCAGTACTTC; CDR3 protein: CASSSRDTKNIQYF
D gene: .; V gene: TRBV12-3/TRBV12-4; clone size: .; J gene: TRBJ1-4; CDR3 DNA: TGTGCCAGCATCCGGGCGGAGGGATGGACTAATGAAAAACTGTTTTTT; CDR3 protein: CASIRAEGWTNEKLFF
D gene: .; V gene: TRBV7-7; clone size: many; J gene: TRBJ2-6; CDR3 DNA: TGTGCTAGCAGATTGGACAGTTCTGGGGCCAACGTCCTGACTTTC; CDR3 protein: CASRLDSSGANVLTF
D gene: .; V gene: TRBV29-1; clone size: .; J gene: TRBJ1-1; CDR3 DNA: TGCAGCGCTGGGGGTATGAACACTGAAGCTTTCTTT; CDR3 protein: CSAGGMNTEAFF
D gene: TRBD2; V gene: TRBV12-3/TRBV12-4; clone size: few; J gene: TRBJ2-3; CDR3 DNA: TGTGCCAGCAGTGGGGGGGAAACAGGCACAGATACGCAGTATTTT; CDR3 protein: CASSGGETGTDTQYF
D gene: TRBD2; V gene: TRBV9; clone size: .; J gene: TRBJ2-5; CDR3 DNA: TGTGCCAGCAGCGTAGACAGCGGGGGGGCGGAAGAGACCCAGTACTTC; CDR3 protein: CASSVDSGGAEETQYF
D gene: .; V gene: TRBV6-5; clone size: .; J gene: TRBJ1-2; CDR3 DNA: TGTGCCAGCAGTTACGCCGGGAACATCGGCTACACCTTC; CDR3 protein: CASSYAGNIGYTF
D gene: .; V gene: TRBV7-8; clone size: .; J gene: TRBJ1-5; CDR3 DNA: TGTGCCAGCAGCCCCCGGGAGCTCCGGGGCGGTCAGCCCCAGCATTTT; CDR3 protein: CASSPRELRGGQPQHF
D gene: .; V gene: TRBV12-3/TRBV12-4; clone size: many; J gene: TRBJ1-6; CDR3 DNA: TGTGCCAGCAGTTTAGCGGGGAATTCACCCCTCCACTTT; CDR3 protein: CASSLAGNSPLHF
D gene: .; V gene: TRBV4-1; clone size: few; J gene: TRBJ2-2; CDR3 DNA: TGCGCCAGCAGCCAAGATCCCGGCTACATCGCCGGGGAGCTGTTTTTT; CDR3 protein: CASSQDPGYIAGELFF
D gene: TRBD1; V gene: TRBV29-1; clone size: .; J gene: TRBJ1-1; CDR3 DNA: TGCAGCGTTGAGGGGGACAGGGACACTGAAGCTTTCTTT; CDR3 protein: CSVEGDRDTEAFF
D gene: .; V gene: TRBV6-2/TRBV6-3; clone size: .; J gene: TRBJ2-2; CDR3 DNA: TGTGCCAGCAGTTATTTGGAGTGGAGGGAAAACACCGGGGAGCTGTTTTTT; CDR3 protein: CASSYLEWRENTGELFF
D gene: TRBD1; V gene: TRBV4-2; clone size: few; J gene: TRBJ1-4; CDR3 DNA: TGTGCCAGCAGCCCCACAGGGGGCGCCGGGGAAAAACTGTTTTTT; CDR3 protein: CASSPTGGAGEKLFF
D gene: .; V gene: TRBV18; clone size: .; J gene: TRBJ1-1; CDR3 DNA: TGTGCCAGCTCACCTGCGGGCCCGAACACTGAAGCTTTCTTT; CDR3 protein: CASSPAGPNTEAFF
D gene: .; V gene: TRBV5-1; clone size: few; J gene: TRBJ2-5; CDR3 DNA: TGCGCCAGCAGCTTGGGTGTGGGGCAAGAGACCCAGTACTTC; CDR3 protein: CASSLGVGQETQYF
D gene: .; V gene: TRBV12-3/TRBV12-4; clone size: .; J gene: TRBJ2-2; CDR3 DNA: TGTGCCAGCAGTTTTCAGGAACTCGTCACCGGGGAGCTGTTTTTT; CDR3 protein: CASSFQELVTGELFF
D gene: .; V gene: TRBV7-2; clone size: few; J gene: TRBJ2-7; CDR3 DNA: TGTGCCAGCAGCTTATCGGTTACACCCACCTACGAGCAGTACTTC; CDR3 protein: CASSLSVTPTYEQYF
D gene: .; V gene: TRBV6-2/TRBV6-3; clone size: few; J gene: TRBJ2-1; CDR3 DNA: TGTGCCAGCAGTTACTCGAAGGGACCCGGATCTGAGCAGTTCTTC; CDR3 protein: CASSYSKGPGSEQFF
D gene: .; V gene: TRBV15; clone size: .; J gene: TRBJ2-1; CDR3 DNA: TGTGCCACCAGCAGAGATCACAGGGCCAATGAGCAGTTCTTC; CDR3 protein: CATSRDHRANEQFF
D gene: .; V gene: TRBV7-9; clone size: .; J gene: TRBJ2-1; CDR3 DNA: TGTGCCAGCACATCCGGGATCGATTCCTACAATGAGCAGTTCTTC; CDR3 protein: CASTSGIDSYNEQFF
D gene: TRBD1; V gene: TRBV20-1; clone size: .; J gene: TRBJ1-6; CDR3 DNA: TGCAGTGCTCCGACCGGGACAGGTTATTCACCCCTCCACTTT; CDR3 protein: CSAPTGTGYSPLHF
D gene: .; V gene: TRBV7-2; clone size: .; J gene: TRBJ1-4; CDR3 DNA: TGTGCCAGCAGCTTAGGGCAGGTGACTAATGAAAAACTGTTTTTT; CDR3 protein: CASSLGQVTNEKLFF
D gene: .; V gene: TRBV7-6; clone size: few; J gene: TRBJ2-5; CDR3 DNA: TGTGCCAGCAGCTTAGTTCGGACTCAAGAGACCCAGTACTTC; CDR3 protein: CASSLVRTQETQYF
D gene: .; V gene: TRBV9; clone size: once; J gene: TRBJ2-2; CDR3 DNA: TGTGCCTGCAGCGTAGAGGTGAACACCGGGGAGCTGTTTTTT; CDR3 protein: CACSVEVNTGELFF
D gene: .; V gene: TRBV5-5; clone size: .; J gene: TRBJ2-4; CDR3 DNA: TGTGCCAGCAGCTTGCTTTGGGATGGGGAAAACATTCAGTACTTC; CDR3 protein: CASSLLWDGENIQYF
D gene: .; V gene: TRBV29-1; clone size: few; J gene: TRBJ1-1; CDR3 DNA: TGCAGCGTTTCGACGGGGGGCCCTGAAGCTTTCTTT; CDR3 protein: CSVSTGGPEAFF
D gene: TRBD1; V gene: TRBV25-1; clone size: few; J gene: TRBJ2-5; CDR3 DNA: TGTGCCAGCAGTGACGGGGACAGGGGAGGCCTTGGAGAGACCCAGTACTTC; CDR3 protein: CASSDGDRGGLGETQYF
D gene: .; V gene: TRBV5-1; clone size: .; J gene: TRBJ2-3; CDR3 DNA: TGCGCCAGCAGCTACCGCGCGCCAGGCACAGATACGCAGTATTTT; CDR3 protein: CASSYRAPGTDTQYF
D gene: .; V gene: TRBV20-1; clone size: few; J gene: TRBJ2-5; CDR3 DNA: TGCAGTGCCAAAACCTCCGGGACTTGGGAGACCCAGTACTTC; CDR3 protein: CSAKTSGTWETQYF
D gene: TRBD1; V gene: TRBV5-1; clone size: .; J gene: TRBJ2-2; CDR3 DNA: TGCGCCAGCACCGGGACAGGCGCACCCGGGGAGCTGTTTTTT; CDR3 protein: CASTGTGAPGELFF
D gene: .; V gene: TRBV4-3; clone size: few; J gene: TRBJ2-1; CDR3 DNA: TGCGCCAGCAGCCAAGAGTCGAGCTCCTACAATGAGCAGTTCTTC; CDR3 protein: CASSQESSSYNEQFF
D gene: .; V gene: TRBV20-1; clone size: .; J gene: TRBJ1-1; CDR3 DNA: TGCAGTGCTAGTAGTAGCACTGAAGCTTTCTTT; CDR3 protein: CSASSSTEAFF